A selection of T cell receptor beta chains follows, all from one sample in a study of Ad26.COV2.S vaccination and SARS-CoV-2 variants. The protocol was immunoSEQ multiplex PCR, while the TCRdb copy is restricted to in-frame clones and leaves out a portion. This sample yields hundreds of thousands of clones, of which around 86% are seen a single time; roughly 3.1% belongs to the top ten. The sequenced sample was peripheral blood, obtained in a trial of Ad26.COV2.S vaccine versus placebo. The source of these receptors is a person aged 18-60 years who received the Ad26.COV2.S COVID-19 vaccine or a placebo. CDR3s include the opening cysteine and the closing phenylalanine or tryptophan. Each record gives: clone size, J gene, V gene, D gene, CDR3 DNA, CDR3 protein. A D gene is named only where the DNA matches it firmly. The listing skips clone size in some rows; elsewhere it reads once, few, many or a size class.

once TRBJ2-3 TRBV3-1/TRBV3-2 TRBD2 TGTGCCAGCAGCCAACTACTAGCGGGGGGGTCAGATACGCAGTATTTT CASSQLLAGGSDTQYF
. TRBJ1-1 TRBV6-2/TRBV6-3 . TGTGCCAGCAGTTACTCACAGGGTGGCGGTGAAGCTTTCTTT CASSYSQGGGEAFF
. TRBJ1-6 TRBV5-4 . TGTGCCAGCAGCCAGGGCGATTCCTATAATTCACCCCTCCACTTT CASSQGDSYNSPLHF
. TRBJ1-2 TRBV4-2 TRBD1 TGTGCCAGCAGCCAAGATGAGGGGGCCCTCTATGGCTACACCTTC CASSQDEGALYGYTF
. TRBJ1-1 TRBV4-2 . TGTGCCAGCAGCCAAAGGGGAGGGTCGAACACTGAAGCTTTCTTT CASSQRGGSNTEAFF
once TRBJ2-7 TRBV19 TRBD1 TGTGCCAGTAGTGGGGGGACAGGAGCCTACGAGCAGTACTTC CASSGGTGAYEQYF
. TRBJ1-1 TRBV11-2 . TGTGCCAGCAGCTTAGTAGCCCGTCTGGGAGCTTTCTTT CASSLVARLGAFF
. TRBJ1-2 TRBV2 TRBD1 TGTGCCAGCAGAATCAACAGGGGACCATCCTATGGCTACACCTTC CASRINRGPSYGYTF
. TRBJ2-7 TRBV29-1 . TGCAGCGTTGAAGATCAGGGGAAGGACGAGCAGTACTTC CSVEDQGKDEQYF
once TRBJ2-7 TRBV3-1/TRBV3-2 TRBD1 TGTGCCAGCAGCCTCGGGACAGGGGGCTACTACGAGCAGTACTTC CASSLGTGGYYEQYF
. TRBJ2-2 TRBV19 . TGTGCCAGTAGTCAAACAACGAACACCGGGGAGCTGTTTTTT CASSQTTNTGELFF
. TRBJ1-5 TRBV20-1 . TGCAGTGCTAGTAAGGCGGGGGGGAATCAGCCCCAGCATTTT CSASKAGGNQPQHF
. TRBJ2-1 TRBV5-4 TRBD1 TGTGCCAGCAGGCTAGACAGGGGTATGTATAATGAGCAGTTCTTC CASRLDRGMYNEQFF
once TRBJ2-5 TRBV11-1 . TGTGCCAGCCGGGTTGGACAGTCGTACCAAGAGACCCAGTACTTC CASRVGQSYQETQYF
. TRBJ2-7 TRBV30 . TGTGCCTGGAACCCCGGACAAGAATACGAGCAGTACTTC CAWNPGQEYEQYF
. TRBJ2-2 TRBV6-5 . TGTGCCAGCAAAGGGGAGGAGCTGTTTTTT CASKGEELFF
. TRBJ2-3 TRBV7-3 TRBD2 TGTGCCAGCAGCCCACAGTCTAGCGGGGGGATCACAGATACGCAGTATTTT CASSPQSSGGITDTQYF
. TRBJ2-7 TRBV11-3 . TGTGCCAGCAGCTCGGGACCTGTGGGCGAGCAGTACTTC CASSSGPVGEQYF
few TRBJ1-2 TRBV5-6 TRBD1 TGTGCCAGCACCTGGGACAGGGCAAAAGGCTACACCTTC CASTWDRAKGYTF